Listed below are T cell receptor beta chains from one sample, sequenced in a study of CD8 T cells in ankylosing spondylitis. One entry per CDR3 protein, called by TCRdb with MiXCR from the 5' RACE reads. This table holds about 840,000 distinct CDR3 sequences, about 10% found once. The sequenced sample was blood, either unsorted or a sorted T cell fraction (not recorded which). All receptors derive from a male donor with ankylosing spondylitis. Each CDR3 is given without its conserved first and last residue.

TRBJ1-2 TRBV20-1 SARDSGTYGYT
TRBJ2-5 TRBV3-1 ASSHQTSGETQY
TRBJ2-5 TRBV7-2 ASSFLVTGGGKTQY
TRBJ2-7 TRBV20-1 SAPPGQRFTYEQY
TRBJ1-2 TRBV7-9 ASSLAGRSNYGYT
TRBJ2-1 TRBV29-1 SGGTSGRPYNEQF
TRBJ1-2 TRBV6-1 ASRTDRDYGYT
TRBJ2-4 TRBV18 ASSPTSVDIQY
TRBJ1-4 TRBV11-2 ASSYRGTTNEKLF
TRBJ2-5 TRBV24-1 ATRYGGQGQETQY
TRBJ2-7 TRBV21-1 ASGAGTSGSHEQY
TRBJ1-2 TRBV20-1 SARSPRGNYGYT
TRBJ2-5 TRBV7-9 ATTKIWGDQETQY
TRBJ2-3 TRBV30 AWNWGLALDTQY
TRBJ1-1 TRBV20-1 SAIDRRNTEAF
TRBJ1-2 TRBV5-6 ASRPTGGGYGYT
TRBJ1-2 TRBV20-1 SARAQGGEGYT
TRBJ2-3 TRBV20-1 SARPYVAADTQY
TRBJ1-2 TRBV20-1 SAYNPGRVEGYT
TRBJ2-3 TRBV7-2 ASSPPPAGDTQY
TRBJ2-1 TRBV4-3 ASSRKGGNSYNEQF
TRBJ2-3 TRBV4-2 ASSQLSGGPDTQY
TRBJ2-2 TRBV4-3 ASSQAPSGSNTGELF
TRBJ2-2 TRBV7-2 ASSLVVSAGELF
TRBJ1-5 TRBV29-1 SVSGQFNQPQH
TRBJ2-1 TRBV7-9 ASSRGDGTYNEQF